This T cell receptor beta chain appears in the sequencing data of a study of OX40 agonist ivuxolimab in advanced cancers. The overall study: Ivuxolimab, an agonistic anti-OX40 (CD134) antibody, was given to patients. Antecedent anti-PD-1, anti-PD-L1 or anti-CTLA-4 therapy was permissible, with roughly 40% having received some. Regarding the study as a whole: Several nonresponders also turned out to have low normalized T-cell clonal expansion. Dose levels from 0.1 to 3.0 mg/kg saw CD4+ and CD8+ blood T cells expand clonally by week 6.

Note on this clone: The antigen is unknown.

The CDR3 is 16 residues long. TCRdb's table, derived via immunoSEQ multiplex PCR, lists solely in-frame clones and lacks some. The sample records around 80,000 clones, about 87% being singletons. The specimen was CD4+ or CD8+ T cells sorted from blood, collected in a trial of the OX40 agonist ivuxolimab. The source is an adult with an advanced solid tumor such as melanoma, head and neck, liver or kidney cancer. The chain is built from TRBV21-1 and TRBJ2-1; the DNA was not compared with TRBD2, the D call given in the table. TRBV21-1 is a recognized pseudogene. The CDR3 DNA sequence: TGTGCCAGCAGCAAAGAGTCGGTGAATAGCGACCATGAGCAGTTCTTC. Its protein product is CASSKESVNSDHEQFF.